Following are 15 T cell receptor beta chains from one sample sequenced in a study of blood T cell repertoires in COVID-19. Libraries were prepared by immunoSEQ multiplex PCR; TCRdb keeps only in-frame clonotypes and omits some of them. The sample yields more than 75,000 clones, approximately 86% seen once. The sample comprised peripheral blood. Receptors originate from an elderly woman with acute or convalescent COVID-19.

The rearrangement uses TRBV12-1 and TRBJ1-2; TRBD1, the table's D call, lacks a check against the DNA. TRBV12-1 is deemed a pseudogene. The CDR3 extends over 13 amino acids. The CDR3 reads CASSEQPFFGYTF. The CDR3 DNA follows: TGTGCCAGCAGCGAACAACCTTTTTTCGGCTACACCTTC.

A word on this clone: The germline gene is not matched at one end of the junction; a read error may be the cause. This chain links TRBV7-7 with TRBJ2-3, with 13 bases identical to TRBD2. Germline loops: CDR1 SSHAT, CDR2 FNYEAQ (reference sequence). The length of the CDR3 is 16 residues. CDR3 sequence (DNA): TGTGCTAGCAGCTCGAAACTAGCGGGGGGGTCGGATACGCAGTATTTT. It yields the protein CASSSKLAGGSDTQYF.

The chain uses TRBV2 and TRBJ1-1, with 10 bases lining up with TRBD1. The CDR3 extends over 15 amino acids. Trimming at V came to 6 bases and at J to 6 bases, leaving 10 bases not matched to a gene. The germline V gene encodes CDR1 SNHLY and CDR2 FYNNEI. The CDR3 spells CASRLDRGNPAEAFF. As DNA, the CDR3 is TGTGCCAGCAGACTGGACAGGGGGAACCCCGCTGAAGCTTTCTTT.

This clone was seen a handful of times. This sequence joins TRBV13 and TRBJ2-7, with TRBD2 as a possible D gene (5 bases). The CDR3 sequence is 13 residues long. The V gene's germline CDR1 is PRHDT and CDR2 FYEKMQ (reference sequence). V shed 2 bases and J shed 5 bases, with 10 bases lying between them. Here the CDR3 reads CASSLRLAHEQYF. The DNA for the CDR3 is TGTGCCAGCAGCTTAAGGCTAGCCCACGAGCAGTACTTC.

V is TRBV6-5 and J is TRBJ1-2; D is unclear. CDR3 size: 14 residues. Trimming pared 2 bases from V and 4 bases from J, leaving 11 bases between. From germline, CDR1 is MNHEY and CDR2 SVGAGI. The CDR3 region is CASSYLSGSYGYTF. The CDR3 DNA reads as TGTGCCAGCAGTTACCTATCAGGTTCCTATGGCTACACCTTC.

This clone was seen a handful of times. As DNA, the CDR3 is TGTGCCAGCAGCCCTCGACAGGGTGAAGCTTTCTTT. The encoded protein is CASSPRQGEAFF. V and J are TRBV3-1 (or the pseudogene TRBV3-2) and TRBJ1-1, with TRBD1 matching over 7 bases. Losses at the gene ends were 4 bases for V and 7 bases for J; bases not matched to a gene: 3. The CDR3 has 12 residues. Looked up from germline, CDR1 is LGHDT and CDR2 is YNNKEL (reference sequence).

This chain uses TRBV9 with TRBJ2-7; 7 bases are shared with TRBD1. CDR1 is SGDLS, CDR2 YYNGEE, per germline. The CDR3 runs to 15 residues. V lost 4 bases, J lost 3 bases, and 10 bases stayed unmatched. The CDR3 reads CASSPYPGTVYEQYF. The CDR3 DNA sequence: TGTGCCAGCAGCCCATACCCCGGGACAGTCTACGAGCAGTACTTC.

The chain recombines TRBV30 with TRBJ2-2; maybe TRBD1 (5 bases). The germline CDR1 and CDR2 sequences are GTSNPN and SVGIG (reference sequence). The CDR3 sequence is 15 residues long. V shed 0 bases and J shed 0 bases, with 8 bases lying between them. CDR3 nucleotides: TGTGCCTGGAGTGTAGGGGCAACGAACACCGGGGAGCTGTTTTTT. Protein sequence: CAWSVGATNTGELFF.

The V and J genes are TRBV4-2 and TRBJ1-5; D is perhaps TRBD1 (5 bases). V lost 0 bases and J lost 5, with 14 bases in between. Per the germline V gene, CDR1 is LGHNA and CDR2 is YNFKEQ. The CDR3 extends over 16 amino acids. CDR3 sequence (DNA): TGTGCCAGCAGCCAAGATGGAGCGGGGACTTATCAGCCCCAGCATTTT. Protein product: CASSQDGAGTYQPQHF.

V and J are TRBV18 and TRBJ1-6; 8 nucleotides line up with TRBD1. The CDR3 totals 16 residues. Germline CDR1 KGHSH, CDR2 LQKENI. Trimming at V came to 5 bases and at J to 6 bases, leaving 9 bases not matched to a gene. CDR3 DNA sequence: TGTGCCAGCTCAGCGTACACAGGGGGTATTAATTCACCCCTCCACTTT. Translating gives CASSAYTGGINSPLHF.

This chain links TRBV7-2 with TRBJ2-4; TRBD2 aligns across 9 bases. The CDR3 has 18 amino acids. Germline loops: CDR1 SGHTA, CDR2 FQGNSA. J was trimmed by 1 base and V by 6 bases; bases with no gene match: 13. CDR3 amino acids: CASRSIAGVTPAKNIQYF. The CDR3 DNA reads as TGTGCCAGCAGGTCCATAGCGGGGGTGACGCCTGCCAAAAACATTCAGTACTTC.

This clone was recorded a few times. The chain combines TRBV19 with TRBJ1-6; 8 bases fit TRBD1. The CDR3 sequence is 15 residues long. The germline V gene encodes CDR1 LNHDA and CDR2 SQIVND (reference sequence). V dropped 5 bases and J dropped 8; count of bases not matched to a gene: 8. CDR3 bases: TGTGCCAGTAGTTCAGGGGGCTGGCGGGATTCACCCCTCCACTTT. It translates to CASSSGGWRDSPLHF. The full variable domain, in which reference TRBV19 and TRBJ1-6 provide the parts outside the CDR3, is DGGITQSPKYLFRKEGQNVTLSCEQNLNHDAMYWYRQDPGQGLRLIYYSQIVNDFQKGDIAEGYSVSREKKESFPLTVTSAQKNPTAFYLCASSSGGWRDSPLHFGNGTRLTVT.

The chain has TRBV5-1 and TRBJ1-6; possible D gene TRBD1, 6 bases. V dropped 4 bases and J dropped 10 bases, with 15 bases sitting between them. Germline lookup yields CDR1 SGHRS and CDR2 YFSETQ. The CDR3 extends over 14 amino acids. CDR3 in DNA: TGCGCCAGCAGCCCTCCGGCAGGGGACTCACCCCTCCACTTT. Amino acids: CASSPPAGDSPLHF.

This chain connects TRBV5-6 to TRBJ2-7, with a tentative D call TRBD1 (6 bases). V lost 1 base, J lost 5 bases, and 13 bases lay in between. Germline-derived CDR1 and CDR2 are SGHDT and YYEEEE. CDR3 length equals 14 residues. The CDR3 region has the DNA TGTGCCAGCAGCTTGACAGGGAAGATGAACGAGCAGTACTTC. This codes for CASSLTGKMNEQYF.

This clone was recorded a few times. The CDR3 protein is CASSSRTAIGGYTF. CDR3 coding DNA: TGCGCCAGCAGCTCCCGGACAGCCATCGGTGGCTACACCTTC. The chain couples TRBV5-1 to TRBJ1-2; D is perhaps TRBD1 (6 bases). This CDR3 comprises 14 residues. Trimming stripped 3 bases from V and 7 bases from J, with 16 bases between. Germline V gives CDR1 SGHRS, CDR2 YFSETQ.